These 31 T cell receptor beta chains originate from one sample sequenced in a study of CD8 T cells in Susac syndrome. Random hexamers served to reverse transcribe roughly 0.5 to 1 ug RNA. Each CDR3 protein is one row after TCRdb ran MiXCR on the immunoSEQ multiplex PCR reads. The sample lists about 150,000 distinct CDR3 sequences, less than 97% occurring once. Input material: CD8+ T cells from PBMCs. Source of these receptors: a human donor with multiple sclerosis.

The genes are TRBV29-1 and TRBJ1-1; D gene ambiguous. Trimming pared 2 bases from V and 7 bases from J, leaving 8 bases between. The CDR3 loop spans 11 amino acids. Looked up from germline, CDR1 is SQVTM and CDR2 is ANQGSEA. CDR3 loop: CSVEKASEAFF. Written as DNA, the CDR3 is TGCAGCGTTGAAAAGGCCAGTGAAGCTTTCTTT.

As DNA, the CDR3 is TGTGCCAGTACGGCCAGGGGGGACATTCAGTACTTC. It specifies CASTARGDIQYF. V and J are TRBV19 and TRBJ2-4, with a tentative D call TRBD1 (7 bases). Trimming pared 7 bases from V and 8 bases from J, leaving 12 bases between. The CDR3 is 12 residues long. Germline V lookup: CDR1 LNHDA, CDR2 SQIVND (reference sequence).

This clonotype showed up just once. This rearrangement joins TRBV10-3 to TRBJ1-2; 7 bases fit TRBD1. This CDR3 contains 14 residues. CDR1 is ENHRY and CDR2 is SYGVKD in the germline V gene. After removal of 7 bases from V and 2 bases from J, the junction contained 7 bases not matched to a gene. CDR3 DNA sequence: TGTGCCATCATGGTCCTACAGGGGAACTATGGCTACACCTTC. It encodes CAIMVLQGNYGYTF.

J is TRBJ2-3 and V is TRBV12-3 or TRBV12-4; D tentatively reads TRBD1 or TRBD2 (5 bases each). The CDR3 has 15 amino acids. V dropped 5 bases and J dropped 2 bases, with 14 bases sitting between them. The CDR3 reads CASSPGDRYTDTQYF. The CDR3 DNA is TGTGCCAGCAGTCCCGGGGACCGATACACAGATACGCAGTATTTT.

The rearrangement links TRBV4-1 to TRBJ2-2; 7 bases match TRBD1. The V and J ends lost 1 base and 6 bases, in that order; junction bases with no gene match: 2. The CDR3 consists of 14 residues. Germline V gene data show CDR1 as MGHRA and CDR2 as YSYEKL. Written as DNA, the CDR3 is TGCGCCAGCAGCCAAGGACAGGGCGCCGGGGAGCTGTTTTTT. Translating it yields CASSQGQGAGELFF.

The chain carries TRBV15 and TRBJ1-5, with D possibly being TRBD1 (6 bases). V was clipped by 1 base and J by 2 bases, with 12 bases between them. Germline V lookup: CDR1 LNHNV, CDR2 YYDKDF (reference sequence). There are 16 residues in the CDR3. As DNA, the CDR3 is TGTGCCACCAGCAGAGGAACAGGGTCGGGCAATCAGCCCCAGCATTTT. Translating it yields CATSRGTGSGNQPQHF.

This rearrangement joins TRBV12-3 or TRBV12-4 to TRBJ2-7; a possible D gene is TRBD2 (5 bases). This CDR3 comprises 11 residues. The V gene lost 5 bases and the J gene lost 7 bases, with 9 bases spanning the gap. The CDR3 loop reads CASSPPGEQYF. CDR3 sequence (DNA): TGTGCCAGCAGTCCCCCGGGGGAGCAGTACTTC.

The rearrangement uses TRBV29-1 and TRBJ2-4; a possible D gene is TRBD2 (7 bases). Trimming removed 1 base from V and 0 bases from J, with 22 bases in between. Germline lookup yields CDR1 SQVTM and CDR2 ANQGSEA. CDR3 length: 19 amino acids. The CDR3 nucleotides read TGCAGCGTTGAAGGGGGTCCGGGCGGGGGCCGCCTAGCCAAAAACATTCAGTACTTC. Translation: CSVEGGPGGGRLAKNIQYF.

The chain joins TRBV7-9 to TRBJ2-3; D is unclear. The germline V and J ends were trimmed by 5 bases and 6 bases, with 9 bases remaining between them. This CDR3 is 12 amino acids long. CDR1 and CDR2 from the germline V gene are SEHNR and FQNEAQ (reference sequence). CDR3: CASSRPWDTQYF. The CDR3 DNA is TGTGCCAGCAGCCGACCGTGGGATACGCAGTATTTT.

The chain couples TRBV25-1 to TRBJ2-7, with a tentative D call TRBD2 (5 bases). Per germline, CDR1 MGHDK and CDR2 SYGVNS. The CDR3 runs 13 residues. With 2 bases removed from V and 5 bases from J, the gap between germline ends came to 10 bases. As DNA, the CDR3 is TGTGCCAGCAGTGAAATCGGAGGACACGAGCAGTACTTC. Translating gives CASSEIGGHEQYF.

This clonotype was seen a single time. The chain carries TRBV12-3 or TRBV12-4 and TRBJ2-7; D unclear. V was cut by 3 bases and J by 4 bases, with 4 bases left in between. The CDR3 sequence is 11 residues long. The CDR3: CASSFGYEQYV. CDR3 sequence (DNA): TGTGCCAGCAGTTTTGGGTACGAGCAGTACGTC.

The chain couples TRBV9 to TRBJ1-2; D not certain. The CDR3 runs 14 residues. Trimming shortened V by 3 bases and J by 3 bases, and 12 bases separated the two germline ends. Germline V gives CDR1 SGDLS, CDR2 YYNGEE. The CDR3 DNA is TGTGCCAGCAGCGGGATAGACGCTGACTATGGCTACACCTTC. Its protein is CASSGIDADYGYTF.

The chain employs TRBV7-9 and TRBJ2-1; no clear D. Looked up from germline, CDR1 is SEHNR and CDR2 is FQNEAQ (reference sequence). The CDR3 contains 14 residues. With 5 bases removed from V and 0 bases from J, the gap between germline ends came to 8 bases. The CDR3 sequence: CASSRLDSYNEQFF. CDR3 in DNA: TGTGCCAGCAGCCGGCTTGACTCCTACAATGAGCAGTTCTTC.

The V and J genes are TRBV15 and TRBJ1-1; possibly TRBD1 for D (6 bases). The germline V and J ends were trimmed by 5 bases and 4 bases, with 14 bases remaining between them. This CDR3 has 14 residues. The germline gives CDR1 LNHNV, CDR2 YYDKDF (reference sequence). CDR3 amino acids: CATSRNREGTEAFF. The CDR3 DNA reads as TGTGCCACCAGCCGCAACAGGGAGGGCACTGAAGCTTTCTTT.

This chain connects TRBV23-1 to TRBJ2-1, with TRBD2 matching over 10 bases. TRBV23-1 is classed as an ORF, of uncertain function. V shed 2 bases, J shed 7 bases, and the junction held 14 bases outside the gene matches. The CDR3 length is 18 residues. The DNA of the CDR3 is TGCGCCAGCAGTCAACCCACTTTAGCGGGGGGTACCCTTAATGAGCAGTTCTTC. As protein: CASSQPTLAGGTLNEQFF.

This chain joins TRBV20-1 and TRBJ1-3, with TRBD1 identical over 8 bases. V lost 5 bases, J lost 3 bases, and 3 bases stayed unmatched. CDR3 length: 13 amino acids. Germline CDR1 reads DFQATT; CDR2 reads SNEGSKA (reference sequence). The CDR3 region is CSASTGDGNTIYF. CDR3 nucleotide sequence: TGCAGTGCTTCGACAGGGGATGGAAACACCATATATTTT.

This clonotype was seen more than once but under ten times. This sequence joins TRBV7-9 and TRBJ2-1; D is unresolved. The CDR3 runs 12 residues. V lost 4 bases and J lost 5, with 6 bases in between. The germline V gene encodes CDR1 SEHNR and CDR2 FQNEAQ (reference sequence). The CDR3 DNA sequence: TGTGCCAGCAGCTCACCTAACAATGAGCAGTTCTTC. Amino acids: CASSSPNNEQFF. The complete variable domain, with remaining parts taken from reference TRBV7-9 and TRBJ2-1, reads DTGVSQNPRHKITKRGQNVTFRCDPISEHNRLYWYRQTLGQGPEFLTYFQNEAQLEKSRLLSDRFSAERPKGSFSTLEIQRTEQGDSAMYLCASSSPNNEQFFGPGTRLTVL.

J is TRBJ1-6 and V is TRBV3-1; D ambiguous. V shed 0 bases and J shed 12 bases, with 6 bases lying between them. This CDR3 is 12 amino acids long. Germline loops: CDR1 LGHDT, CDR2 YNNKEL (reference sequence). CDR3 DNA: TGTGCCAGCAGCCAAGATCGTAGACCCCTCCACTTT. This sequence encodes CASSQDRRPLHF.

Note on this clonotype: One end of the junction varies from germline; a read error may be responsible. The V call is TRBV7-6, the J call TRBJ2-7; 11 positions match TRBD2. There are 15 residues in the CDR3. Germline V gives CDR1 SGHVS, CDR2 FNYEAQ. The CDR3 DNA is TGTGCCAGCAGCGTAGCGGGGGGGACCTCCTACGAGCAGTACTTC. It codes for CASSVAGGTSYEQYF.

The chain carries TRBV30 and TRBJ1-5; no reliable D call. The CDR3 spans 15 residues. Germline V gene lookup returns CDR1 GTSNPN and CDR2 SVGIG (reference sequence). V lost 3 bases, J lost 0 bases, and 12 bases lay in between. The CDR3 DNA is TGTGCCTGGAGCCCGGATTCGTATAGCAATCAGCCCCAGCATTTT. Protein sequence: CAWSPDSYSNQPQHF.

V usage is TRBV15 and J usage is TRBJ2-7; possibly TRBD1 for D (5 bases). The length of the CDR3 is 13 residues. The germline gives CDR1 LNHNV, CDR2 YYDKDF (reference sequence). The ends were cut back, 11 bases at V and 5 bases at J, with 19 bases in the middle. The CDR3 loop is CASSRQGRNEQYF. The CDR3 bases are TGTGCCTCCTCCCGTCAGGGTCGCAACGAGCAGTACTTC.

The chain employs TRBV29-1 and TRBJ1-1; 7 nucleotides agree with TRBD1. The CDR3 is 11 residues long. Trimming removed 4 bases from V and 8 bases from J; junction bases left unmatched: 4. Germline V gene data show CDR1 as SQVTM and CDR2 as ANQGSEA. The CDR3 region is CSVGDSPEAFF. The CDR3 nucleotides read TGCAGCGTTGGGGACAGTCCAGAAGCTTTCTTT.

Only a few counts were recorded for this clonotype. The J gene is TRBJ2-5, the V gene TRBV28, with D perhaps matching TRBD1 or TRBD2 (5 bases each). This CDR3 has 13 amino acids. Trimming stripped 2 bases from V and 3 bases from J, with 7 bases between. Germline V gene lookup returns CDR1 MDHEN and CDR2 SYDVKM. DNA for the CDR3: TGTGCCAGCAGTTTACGGGGCGAAGAGACCCAGTACTTC. As protein: CASSLRGEETQYF.

The chain joins TRBV19 to TRBJ2-3; the D gene is possibly TRBD2 (6 bases). Trimming left V 5 bases short and J 6 bases short, with 9 bases between. The CDR3 spans 12 residues. Germline V gene sequence: CDR1 LNHDA, CDR2 SQIVND (reference sequence). Written as DNA, the CDR3 is TGTGCCAGTAGTCCGGCGGGGGATACGCAGTATTTT. Residues: CASSPAGDTQYF.

The CDR3 bases are TGCAGTGCTAGAGATCCCCTTCTAGCCGGGACCCAAGAGACCCAGTACTTC. It translates to CSARDPLLAGTQETQYF. The genes are TRBV20-1 and TRBJ2-5; D tentatively fits TRBD1 or TRBD2 (5 bases each). Germline-derived CDR1 and CDR2 are DFQATT and SNEGSKA (reference sequence). The CDR3 is 17 residues long. V was trimmed by 0 bases and J by 1 base, leaving 18 bases between them.

This chain joins TRBV3-1 and TRBJ2-3; 9 bases align to TRBD1. This CDR3 is built from 16 residues. After removal of 5 bases from V and 6 bases from J, the junction contained 12 bases not matched to a gene. The V gene's germline CDR1 is LGHDT and CDR2 YNNKEL (reference sequence). DNA for the CDR3: TGTGCCAGCAGCAACACAGGGGGCTTGACCTGGGATACGCAGTATTTT. Its translation is CASSNTGGLTWDTQYF.

The gene calls are TRBV2 and TRBJ2-1; weak D call: TRBD2 (5 bases). CDR1 is SNHLY, CDR2 FYNNEI, per germline. The CDR3 totals 14 residues. V dropped 5 bases and J dropped 2 bases, with 10 bases sitting between them. CDR3 region: CASSPRTPYNEQFF. CDR3 coding DNA: TGTGCCAGCAGTCCTAGGACTCCCTACAATGAGCAGTTCTTC.

The CDR3 spells CASRWGAETQYF. In nucleotides, the CDR3 is TGCGCCAGCAGGTGGGGCGCGGAGACCCAGTACTTC. The chain recombines TRBV5-1 with TRBJ2-5; D might be TRBD1 (5 bases). The CDR3 loop spans 12 amino acids. The germline V gene encodes CDR1 SGHRS and CDR2 YFSETQ. Trimming shortened V by 5 bases and J by 5 bases, and 10 bases separated the two germline ends. Variable domain in full (rest from reference TRBV5-1 and TRBJ2-5): KAGVTQTPRYLIKTRGQQVTLSCSPISGHRSVSWYQQTPGQGLQFLFEYFSETQRNKGNFPGRFSGRQFSNSRSEMNVSTLELGDSALYLCASRWGAETQYFGPGTRLLVL.

The gene calls are TRBV29-1 and TRBJ2-3; 7 bases fit TRBD2. CDR3 size: 12 residues. Germline CDR1 SQVTM, CDR2 ANQGSEA. Germline trimming cut 6 bases from V and 1 base from J; bases unmatched to any gene: 1. The CDR3 here is CSVRGGTDTQYF. The CDR3 DNA reads as TGCAGCGTCCGGGGGGGCACAGATACGCAGTATTTT.

The chain has TRBV29-1 and TRBJ2-7; 11 bases are a match to TRBD2. After removal of 6 bases from V and 0 bases from J, the junction contained 4 bases not matched to a gene. The CDR3 extends over 14 amino acids. Per the germline V gene, CDR1 is SQVTM and CDR2 is ANQGSEA. The CDR3, as DNA: TGCAGCGTGAGACTAGCGGGGAGCTCCTACGAGCAGTACTTC. The encoded protein is CSVRLAGSSYEQYF.

The V gene is TRBV4-1, the J gene TRBJ2-1, with D hard to call. CDR3 length: 12 residues. CDR1 and CDR2 from the germline V gene are MGHRA and YSYEKL. The germline V and J ends were trimmed by 1 base and 6 bases, with 4 bases remaining between them. The chain's CDR3 is CASSQVTNEQFF. The CDR3 DNA follows: TGCGCCAGCAGCCAAGTGACCAATGAGCAGTTCTTC.